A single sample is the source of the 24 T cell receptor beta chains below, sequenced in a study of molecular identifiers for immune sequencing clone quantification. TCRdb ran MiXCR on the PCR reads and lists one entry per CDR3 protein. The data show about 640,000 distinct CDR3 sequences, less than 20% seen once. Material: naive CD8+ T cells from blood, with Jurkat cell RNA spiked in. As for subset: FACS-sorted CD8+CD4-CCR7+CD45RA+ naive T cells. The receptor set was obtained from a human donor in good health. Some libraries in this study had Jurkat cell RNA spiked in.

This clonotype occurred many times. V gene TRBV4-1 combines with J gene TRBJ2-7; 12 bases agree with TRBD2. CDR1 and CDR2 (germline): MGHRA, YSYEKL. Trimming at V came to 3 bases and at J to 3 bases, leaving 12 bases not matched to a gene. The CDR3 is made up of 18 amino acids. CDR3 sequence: CASSHLTSGGPGGYEQYF. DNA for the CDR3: TGCGCCAGCAGCCACCTGACTAGCGGGGGCCCCGGAGGCTACGAGCAGTACTTC.

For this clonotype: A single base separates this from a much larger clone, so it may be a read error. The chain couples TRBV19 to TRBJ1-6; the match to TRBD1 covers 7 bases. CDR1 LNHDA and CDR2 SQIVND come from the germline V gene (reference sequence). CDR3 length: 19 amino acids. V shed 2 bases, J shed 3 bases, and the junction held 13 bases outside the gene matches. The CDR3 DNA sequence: TGTGCCAGTAGTATAATAGCCGCGGCAGGGGGAATCTATAATTCACCCCTCCACTTT. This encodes CASSIIAAAGGIYNSPLHF.

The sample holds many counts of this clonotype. In DNA form, the CDR3 reads TGTGCCAGCACCCGGGGGGGTACTGAAGCTTTCTTT. Amino acid sequence: CASTRGGTEAFF. V and J are TRBV6-5 and TRBJ1-1, with D maybe TRBD1 (5 bases). Germline assignment: CDR1 MNHEY and CDR2 SVGAGI. V was trimmed by 7 bases and J by 5 bases, leaving 11 bases between them. The length of the CDR3 is 12 residues.

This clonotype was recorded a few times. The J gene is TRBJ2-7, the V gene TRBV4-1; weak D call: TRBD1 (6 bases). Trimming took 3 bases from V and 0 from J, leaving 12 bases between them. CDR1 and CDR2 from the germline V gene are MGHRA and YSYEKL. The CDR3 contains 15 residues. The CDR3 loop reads CASSQGAQSSYEQYF. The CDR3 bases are TGCGCCAGCAGCCAGGGGGCACAGAGCTCCTACGAGCAGTACTTC.

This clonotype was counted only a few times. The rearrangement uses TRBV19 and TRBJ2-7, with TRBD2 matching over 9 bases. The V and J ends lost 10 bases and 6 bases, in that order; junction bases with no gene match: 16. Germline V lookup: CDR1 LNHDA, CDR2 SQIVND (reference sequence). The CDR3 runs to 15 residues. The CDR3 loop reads CANDQGGTSRVEQYF. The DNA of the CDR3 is TGTGCCAATGACCAGGGAGGGACTAGCCGTGTCGAGCAGTACTTC.

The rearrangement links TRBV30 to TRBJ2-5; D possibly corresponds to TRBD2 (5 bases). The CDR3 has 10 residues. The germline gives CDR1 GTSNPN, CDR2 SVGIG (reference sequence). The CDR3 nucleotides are TGTGCTGCGGGTGAAGAGACCCAGTACTTC. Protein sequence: CAAGEETQYF.

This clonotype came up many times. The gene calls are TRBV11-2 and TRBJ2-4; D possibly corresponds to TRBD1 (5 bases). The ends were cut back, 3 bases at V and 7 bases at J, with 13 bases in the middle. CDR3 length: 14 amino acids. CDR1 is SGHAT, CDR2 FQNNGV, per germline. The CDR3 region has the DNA TGTGCCAGCAGCTTTGGCCAGGGTCACAACATTCAGTACTTC. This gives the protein CASSFGQGHNIQYF.

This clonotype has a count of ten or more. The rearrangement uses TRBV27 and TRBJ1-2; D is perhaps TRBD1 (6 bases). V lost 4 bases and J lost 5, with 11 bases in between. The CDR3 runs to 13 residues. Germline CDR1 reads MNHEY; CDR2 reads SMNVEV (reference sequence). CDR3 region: CASSWGGGYGYTF. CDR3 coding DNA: TGTGCCAGCAGTTGGGGAGGGGGGTATGGCTACACCTTC.

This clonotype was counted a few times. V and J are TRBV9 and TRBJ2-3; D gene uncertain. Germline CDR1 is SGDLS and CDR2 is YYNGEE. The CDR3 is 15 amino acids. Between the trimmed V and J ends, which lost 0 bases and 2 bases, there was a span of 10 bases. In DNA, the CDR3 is TGTGCCAGCAGCGTAGAGGACCGACTCACAGATACGCAGTATTTT. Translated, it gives CASSVEDRLTDTQYF.

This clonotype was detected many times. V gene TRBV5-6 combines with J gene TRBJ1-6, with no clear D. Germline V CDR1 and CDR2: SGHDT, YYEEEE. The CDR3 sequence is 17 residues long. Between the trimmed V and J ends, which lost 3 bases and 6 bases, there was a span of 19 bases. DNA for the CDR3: TGTGCCAGCAGCTCGGCTACCAATCGCTACCTTAATTCACCCCTCCACTTT. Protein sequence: CASSSATNRYLNSPLHF.

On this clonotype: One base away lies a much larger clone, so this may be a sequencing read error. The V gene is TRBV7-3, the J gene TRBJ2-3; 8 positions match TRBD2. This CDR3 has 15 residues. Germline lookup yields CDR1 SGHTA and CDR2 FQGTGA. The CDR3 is CASSHSGIQTDMQYF. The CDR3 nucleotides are TGTGCCAGCAGCCATAGCGGGATCCAAACAGATATGCAGTATTTT.

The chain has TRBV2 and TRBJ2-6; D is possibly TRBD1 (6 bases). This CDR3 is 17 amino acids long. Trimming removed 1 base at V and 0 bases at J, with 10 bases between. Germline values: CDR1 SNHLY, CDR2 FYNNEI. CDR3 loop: CASSEEQGTSGANVLTF. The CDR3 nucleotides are TGTGCCAGCAGTGAAGAACAGGGAACCTCTGGGGCCAACGTCCTGACTTTC.

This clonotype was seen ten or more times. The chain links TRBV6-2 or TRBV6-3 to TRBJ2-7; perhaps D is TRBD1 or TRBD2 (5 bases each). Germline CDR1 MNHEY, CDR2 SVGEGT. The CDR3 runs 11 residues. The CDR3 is CATRGPYEQYF. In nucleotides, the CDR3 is TGTGCTACTCGGGGACCCTACGAGCAGTACTTC.

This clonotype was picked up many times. The CDR3 DNA follows: TGCAGCACACAGTTAGATGGGGCCAACGTCCTGACTTTC. Amino acids: CSTQLDGANVLTF. The chain carries TRBV29-1 and TRBJ2-6; no clear D. Germline CDR1 reads SQVTM; CDR2 reads ANQGSEA. This CDR3 spans 13 amino acids. V shed 8 bases and J shed 3 bases, with 11 bases lying between them.

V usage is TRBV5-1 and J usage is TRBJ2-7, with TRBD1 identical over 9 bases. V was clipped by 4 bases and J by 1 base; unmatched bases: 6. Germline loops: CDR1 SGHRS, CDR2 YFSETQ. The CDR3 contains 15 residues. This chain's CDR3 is CASSLPDRGSYEQYF. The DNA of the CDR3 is TGCGCCAGCAGCCTACCGGACAGGGGATCCTACGAGCAGTACTTC.

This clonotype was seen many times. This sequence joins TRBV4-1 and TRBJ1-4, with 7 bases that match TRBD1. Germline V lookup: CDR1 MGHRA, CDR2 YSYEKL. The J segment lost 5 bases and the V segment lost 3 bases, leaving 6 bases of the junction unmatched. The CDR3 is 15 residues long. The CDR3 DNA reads TGCGCCAGCAGCCAGGGAACGGGACAGAATGAAAAACTGTTTTTT. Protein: CASSQGTGQNEKLFF.

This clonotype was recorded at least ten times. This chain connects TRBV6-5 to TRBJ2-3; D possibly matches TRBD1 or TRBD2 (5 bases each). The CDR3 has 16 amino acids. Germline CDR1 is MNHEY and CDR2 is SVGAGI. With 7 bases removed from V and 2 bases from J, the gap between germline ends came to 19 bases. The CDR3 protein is CASNSGGHLSTDTQYF. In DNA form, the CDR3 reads TGTGCCAGCAACTCCGGAGGACACCTCTCCACAGATACGCAGTATTTT.

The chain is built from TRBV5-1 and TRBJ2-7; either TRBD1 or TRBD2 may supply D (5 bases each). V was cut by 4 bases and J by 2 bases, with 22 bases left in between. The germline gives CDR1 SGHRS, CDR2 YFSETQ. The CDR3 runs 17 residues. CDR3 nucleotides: TGCGCCAGCAGCCCCAGGCCCGTCGGGACGCGCCCCTACGAGCAGTACTTC. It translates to CASSPRPVGTRPYEQYF. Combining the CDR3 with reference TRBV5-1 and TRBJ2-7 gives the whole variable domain KAGVTQTPRYLIKTRGQQVTLSCSPISGHRSVSWYQQTPGQGLQFLFEYFSETQRNKGNFPGRFSGRQFSNSRSEMNVSTLELGDSALYLCASSPRPVGTRPYEQYFGPGTRLTVT.

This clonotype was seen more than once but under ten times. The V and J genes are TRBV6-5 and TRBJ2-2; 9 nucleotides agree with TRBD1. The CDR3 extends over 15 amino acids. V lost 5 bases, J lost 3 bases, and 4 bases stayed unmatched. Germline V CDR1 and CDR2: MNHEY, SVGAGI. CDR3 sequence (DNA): TGTGCCAGCAGTAGACAGGGGGTAGACACCGGGGAGCTGTTTTTT. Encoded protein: CASSRQGVDTGELFF.

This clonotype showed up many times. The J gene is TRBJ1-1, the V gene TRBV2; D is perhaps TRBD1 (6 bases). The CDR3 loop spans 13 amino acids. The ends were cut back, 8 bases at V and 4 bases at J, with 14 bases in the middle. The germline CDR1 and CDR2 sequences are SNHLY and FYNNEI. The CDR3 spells CASHDLGGTEAFF. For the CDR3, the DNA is TGTGCCAGCCATGACCTAGGGGGCACTGAAGCTTTCTTT.

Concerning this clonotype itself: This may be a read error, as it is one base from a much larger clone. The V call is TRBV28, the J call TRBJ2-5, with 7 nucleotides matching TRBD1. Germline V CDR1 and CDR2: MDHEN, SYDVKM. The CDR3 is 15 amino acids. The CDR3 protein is CVSSKGQIIQETQYF. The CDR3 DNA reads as TGTGTCAGCAGTAAGGGACAGATAATCCAAGAGACCCAGTACTTC. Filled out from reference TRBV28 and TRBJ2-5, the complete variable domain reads DVKVTQSSRYLVKRTGEKVFLECVQDMDHENMFWYRQDPGLGLRLIYFSYDVKMKEKGDIPEGYSVSREKKERFSLILESASTNQTSMYLCVSSKGQIIQETQYFGPGTRLLVL.

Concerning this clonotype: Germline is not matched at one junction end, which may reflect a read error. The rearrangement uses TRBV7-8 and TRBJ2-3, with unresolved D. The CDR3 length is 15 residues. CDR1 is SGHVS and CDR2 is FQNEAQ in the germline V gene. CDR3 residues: CAGSPMSALSDTQYF. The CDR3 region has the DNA TGTGCCGGCAGCCCCATGTCGGCTCTATCAGATACGCAGTATTTT.

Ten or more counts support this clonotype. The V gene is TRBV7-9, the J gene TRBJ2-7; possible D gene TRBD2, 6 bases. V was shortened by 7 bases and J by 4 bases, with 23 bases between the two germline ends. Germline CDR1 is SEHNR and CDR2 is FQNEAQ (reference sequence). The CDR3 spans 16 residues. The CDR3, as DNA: TGTGCCAGCACCACGTCATCAGGGATCGCGGGGTACGAGCAGTACTTC. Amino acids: CASTTSSGIAGYEQYF.

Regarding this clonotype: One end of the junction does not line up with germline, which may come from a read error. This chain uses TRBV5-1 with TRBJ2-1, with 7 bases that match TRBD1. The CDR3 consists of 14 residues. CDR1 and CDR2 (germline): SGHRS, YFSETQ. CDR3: CASSFRGPYNEHFF. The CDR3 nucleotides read TGCGCCAGCAGCTTTAGGGGGCCGTACAATGAGCATTTCTTC.